This T cell receptor (beta chain) stems from a study of blood T cell repertoires in COVID-19. Study details: Donors in the United States, Italy and Spain gave samples during acute or convalescent COVID-19. PBMCs, B-cell-depleted T cells, or T cells were the source of the cDNA or gDNA that made up the material.

Original data processing: Scientists estimated how many nucleated cells there were by amplifying reference gene primers. TCRdb's table, derived via immunoSEQ multiplex PCR, lists solely in-frame clones and lacks some. V, J and clone size reflect that table, while D and trimming were determined from the DNA. The sample carries some 180,000 clones, around 89% recorded once. V was shortened by 1 base and J by 5 bases, with 8 bases between the two germline ends. CDR3 length equals 14 residues. The germline CDR1 and CDR2 sequences are SGHAT and FQNNGV. The chain is built from TRBV11-2 and TRBJ1-4; maybe TRBD1 (6 bases). The origin of this receptor is a man over 45 with acute or convalescent COVID-19. Sequencing input: peripheral blood. CDR3 sequence (DNA): TGTGCCAGCAGCTTAGTCCAGGGGAATGAAAAACTGTTTTTT. As protein: CASSLVQGNEKLFF.